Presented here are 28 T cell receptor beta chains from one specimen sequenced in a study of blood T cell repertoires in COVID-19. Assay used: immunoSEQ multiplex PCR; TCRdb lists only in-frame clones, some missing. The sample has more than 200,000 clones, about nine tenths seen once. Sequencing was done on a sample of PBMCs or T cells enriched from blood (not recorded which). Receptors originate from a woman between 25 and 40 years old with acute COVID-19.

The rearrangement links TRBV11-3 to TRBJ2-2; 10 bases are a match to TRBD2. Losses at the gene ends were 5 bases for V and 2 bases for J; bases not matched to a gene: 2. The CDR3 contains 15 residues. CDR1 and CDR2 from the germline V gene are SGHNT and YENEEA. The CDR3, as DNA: TGTGCCAGCAGCAAGCGGGAGGGAAACACCGGGGAGCTGTTTTTT. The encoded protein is CASSKREGNTGELFF.

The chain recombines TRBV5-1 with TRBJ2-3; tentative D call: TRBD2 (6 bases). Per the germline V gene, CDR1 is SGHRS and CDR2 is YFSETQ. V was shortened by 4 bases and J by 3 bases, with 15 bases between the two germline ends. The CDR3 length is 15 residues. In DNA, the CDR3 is TGCGCCAGCAGCCCAGAACTAGCTTTTACAGATACGCAGTATTTT. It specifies CASSPELAFTDTQYF.

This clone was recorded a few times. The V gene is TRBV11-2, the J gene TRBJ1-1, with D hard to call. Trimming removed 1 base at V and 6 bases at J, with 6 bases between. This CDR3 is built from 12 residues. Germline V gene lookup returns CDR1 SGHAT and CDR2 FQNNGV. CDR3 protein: CASSLGLSEAFF. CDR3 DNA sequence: TGTGCCAGCAGCTTAGGTCTCTCTGAAGCTTTCTTT.

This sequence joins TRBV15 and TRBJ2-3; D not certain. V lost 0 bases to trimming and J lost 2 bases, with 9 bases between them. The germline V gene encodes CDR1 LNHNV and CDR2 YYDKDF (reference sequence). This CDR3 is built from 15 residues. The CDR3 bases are TGTGCCACCAGCAGAGATGCTATTACCACAGATACGCAGTATTTT. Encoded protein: CATSRDAITTDTQYF.

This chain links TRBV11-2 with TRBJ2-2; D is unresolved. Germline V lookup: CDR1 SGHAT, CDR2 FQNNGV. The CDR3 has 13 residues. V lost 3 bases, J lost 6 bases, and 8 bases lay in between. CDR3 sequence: CASSLSGSGELFF. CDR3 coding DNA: TGTGCCAGCAGCTTGTCAGGATCCGGGGAGCTGTTTTTT.

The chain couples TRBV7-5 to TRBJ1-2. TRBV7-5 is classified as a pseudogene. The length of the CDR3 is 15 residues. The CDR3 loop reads CARSHVGGQSYGYTF. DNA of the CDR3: TGTGCCAGAAGCCATGTCGGGGGTCAGTCCTATGGCTACACCTTC.

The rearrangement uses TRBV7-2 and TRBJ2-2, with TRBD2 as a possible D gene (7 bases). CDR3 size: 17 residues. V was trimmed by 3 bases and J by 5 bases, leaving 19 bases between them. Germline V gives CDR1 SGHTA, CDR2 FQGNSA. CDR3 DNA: TGTGCCAGCAGCTTCTACGGGGGGCCGTTGAGGACCGGGGAGCTGTTTTTT. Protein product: CASSFYGGPLRTGELFF.

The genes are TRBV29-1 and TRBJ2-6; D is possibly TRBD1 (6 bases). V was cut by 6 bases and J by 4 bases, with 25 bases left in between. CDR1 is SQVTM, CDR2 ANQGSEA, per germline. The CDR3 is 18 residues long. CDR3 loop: CSVSFLGRGIAGANVLTF. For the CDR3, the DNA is TGCAGCGTATCTTTCCTGGGCAGGGGTATCGCGGGGGCCAACGTCCTGACTTTC.

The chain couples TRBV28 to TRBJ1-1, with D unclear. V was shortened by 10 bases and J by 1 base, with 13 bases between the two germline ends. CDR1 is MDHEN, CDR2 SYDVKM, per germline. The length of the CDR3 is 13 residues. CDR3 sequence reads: CATSSYWNTEAFF. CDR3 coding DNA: TGTGCCACCAGCTCCTATTGGAACACTGAAGCTTTCTTT. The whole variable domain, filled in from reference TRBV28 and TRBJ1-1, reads DVKVTQSSRYLVKRTGEKVFLECVQDMDHENMFWYRQDPGLGLRLIYFSYDVKMKEKGDIPEGYSVSREKKERFSLILESASTNQTSMYLCATSSYWNTEAFFGQGTRLTVV.

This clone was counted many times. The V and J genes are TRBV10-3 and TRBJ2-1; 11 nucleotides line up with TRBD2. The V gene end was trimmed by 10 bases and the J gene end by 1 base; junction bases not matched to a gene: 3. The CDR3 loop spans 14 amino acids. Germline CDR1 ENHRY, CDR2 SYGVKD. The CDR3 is CATSSGGSYNEQFF. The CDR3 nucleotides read TGTGCCACTTCTAGCGGGGGGTCCTACAATGAGCAGTTCTTC.

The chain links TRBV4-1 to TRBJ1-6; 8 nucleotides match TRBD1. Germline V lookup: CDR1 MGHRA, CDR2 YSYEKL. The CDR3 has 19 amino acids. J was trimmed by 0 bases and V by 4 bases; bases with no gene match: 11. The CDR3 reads CASSPGTGAASSYNSPLHF. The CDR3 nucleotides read TGCGCCAGCAGCCCTGGGACAGGAGCTGCTAGCTCCTATAATTCACCCCTCCACTTT.

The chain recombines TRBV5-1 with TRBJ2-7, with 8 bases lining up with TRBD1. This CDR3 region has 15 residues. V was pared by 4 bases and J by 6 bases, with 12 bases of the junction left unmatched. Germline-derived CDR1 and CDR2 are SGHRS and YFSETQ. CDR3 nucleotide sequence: TGCGCCAGCAGCCCGAGCGGACAGGGAATCCTCGAGCAGTACTTC. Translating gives CASSPSGQGILEQYF.

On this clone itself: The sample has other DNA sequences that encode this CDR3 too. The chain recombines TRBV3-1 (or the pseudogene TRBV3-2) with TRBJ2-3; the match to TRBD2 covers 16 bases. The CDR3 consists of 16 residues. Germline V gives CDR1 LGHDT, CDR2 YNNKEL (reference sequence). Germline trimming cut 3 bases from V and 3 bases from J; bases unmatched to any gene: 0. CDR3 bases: TGTGCCAGCAGCCAGGGACTAGCGGGGGGGACAGATACGCAGTATTTT. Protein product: CASSQGLAGGTDTQYF.

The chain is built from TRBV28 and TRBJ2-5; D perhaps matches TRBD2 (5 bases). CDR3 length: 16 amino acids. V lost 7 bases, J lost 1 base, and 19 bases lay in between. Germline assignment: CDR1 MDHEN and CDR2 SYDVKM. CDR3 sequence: CASKGRLVAPQETQYF. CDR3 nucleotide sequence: TGTGCCAGCAAAGGGCGACTGGTAGCGCCCCAAGAGACCCAGTACTTC. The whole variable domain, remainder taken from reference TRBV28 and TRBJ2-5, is DVKVTQSSRYLVKRTGEKVFLECVQDMDHENMFWYRQDPGLGLRLIYFSYDVKMKEKGDIPEGYSVSREKKERFSLILESASTNQTSMYLCASKGRLVAPQETQYFGPGTRLLVL.

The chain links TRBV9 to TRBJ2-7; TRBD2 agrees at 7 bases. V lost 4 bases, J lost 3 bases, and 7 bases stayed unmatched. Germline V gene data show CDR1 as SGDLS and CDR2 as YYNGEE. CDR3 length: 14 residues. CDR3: CASSIGLGVYEQYF. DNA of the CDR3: TGTGCCAGCAGCATTGGACTAGGGGTCTACGAGCAGTACTTC.

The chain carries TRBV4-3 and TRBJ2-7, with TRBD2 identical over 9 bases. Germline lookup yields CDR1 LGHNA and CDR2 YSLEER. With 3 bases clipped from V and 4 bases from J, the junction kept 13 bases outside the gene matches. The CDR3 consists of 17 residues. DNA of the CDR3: TGCGCCAGCAGCCAGGGGACAGCGGGGACTAGCCCTTACGAGCAGTACTTC. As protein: CASSQGTAGTSPYEQYF.

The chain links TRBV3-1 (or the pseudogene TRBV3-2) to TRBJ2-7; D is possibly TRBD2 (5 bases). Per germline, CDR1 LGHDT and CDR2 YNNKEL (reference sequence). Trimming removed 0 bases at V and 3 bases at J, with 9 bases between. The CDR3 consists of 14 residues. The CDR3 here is CASSQEVLGYEQYF. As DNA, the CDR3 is TGTGCCAGCAGCCAAGAAGTACTAGGCTACGAGCAGTACTTC.

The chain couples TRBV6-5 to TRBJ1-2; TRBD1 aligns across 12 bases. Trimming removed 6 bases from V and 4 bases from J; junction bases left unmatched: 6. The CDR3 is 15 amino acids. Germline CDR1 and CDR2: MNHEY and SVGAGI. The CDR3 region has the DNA TGTGCCAGCAGGGACGGGACAGGGGGCGTCTATGGCTACACCTTC. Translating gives CASRDGTGGVYGYTF.

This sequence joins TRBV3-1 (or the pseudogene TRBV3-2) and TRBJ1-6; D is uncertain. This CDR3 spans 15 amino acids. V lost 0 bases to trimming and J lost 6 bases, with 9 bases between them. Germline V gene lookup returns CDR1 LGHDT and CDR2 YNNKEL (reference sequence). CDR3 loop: CASSQDFTANSPLHF. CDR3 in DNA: TGTGCCAGCAGCCAAGATTTTACAGCTAATTCACCCCTCCACTTT.

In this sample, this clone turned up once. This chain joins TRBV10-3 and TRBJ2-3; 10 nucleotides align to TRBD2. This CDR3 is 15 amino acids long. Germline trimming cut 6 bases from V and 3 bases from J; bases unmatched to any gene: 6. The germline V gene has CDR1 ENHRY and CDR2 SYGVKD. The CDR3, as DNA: TGTGCCATCAGGTCGGGACTAGCGAAAACAGATACGCAGTATTTT. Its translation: CAIRSGLAKTDTQYF.

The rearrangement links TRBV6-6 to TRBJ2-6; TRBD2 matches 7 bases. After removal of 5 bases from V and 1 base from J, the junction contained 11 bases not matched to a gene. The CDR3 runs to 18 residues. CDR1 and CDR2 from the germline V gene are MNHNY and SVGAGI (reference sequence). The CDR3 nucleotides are TGTGCCAGCAGTCACACGGGACTGCGGGGGTCTGGGGCCAACGTCCTGACTTTC. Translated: CASSHTGLRGSGANVLTF.

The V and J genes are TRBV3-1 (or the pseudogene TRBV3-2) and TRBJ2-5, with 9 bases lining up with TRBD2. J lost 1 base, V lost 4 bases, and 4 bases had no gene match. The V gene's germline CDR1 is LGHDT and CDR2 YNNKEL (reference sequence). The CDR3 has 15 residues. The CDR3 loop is CASSPRGGIQETQYF. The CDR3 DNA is TGTGCCAGCAGCCCGCGGGGGGGGATCCAAGAGACCCAGTACTTC.

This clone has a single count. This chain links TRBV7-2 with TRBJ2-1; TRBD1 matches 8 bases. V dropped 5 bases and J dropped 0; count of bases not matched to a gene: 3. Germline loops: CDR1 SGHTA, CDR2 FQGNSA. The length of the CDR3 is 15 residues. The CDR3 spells CASSLGTGSYNEQFF. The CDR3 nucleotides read TGTGCCAGCAGCCTCGGGACAGGCTCCTACAATGAGCAGTTCTTC.

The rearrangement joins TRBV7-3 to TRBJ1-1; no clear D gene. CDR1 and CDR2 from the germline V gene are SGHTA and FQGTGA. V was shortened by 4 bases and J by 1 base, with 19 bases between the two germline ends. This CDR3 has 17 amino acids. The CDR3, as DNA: TGTGCCAGCAGCTCAACCCGCGCCGGACTGCCGAACACTGAAGCTTTCTTT. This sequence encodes CASSSTRAGLPNTEAFF.

The CDR3 protein is CASRGGTTQYF. The CDR3 DNA follows: TGTGCCAGCCGGGGTGGTACAACCCAGTACTTC. This chain links TRBV2 with TRBJ2-5, with a tentative D call TRBD2 (5 bases). V lost 8 bases to trimming and J lost 8 bases, with 12 bases between them. The germline V gene has CDR1 SNHLY and CDR2 FYNNEI. This CDR3 has 11 amino acids.

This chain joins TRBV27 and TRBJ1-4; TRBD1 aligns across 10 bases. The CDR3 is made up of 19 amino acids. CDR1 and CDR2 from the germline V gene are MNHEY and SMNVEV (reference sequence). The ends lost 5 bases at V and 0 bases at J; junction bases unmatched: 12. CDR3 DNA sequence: TGTGCCAGCAGTCAACGTGGGGGGACAGGGGTTGCAACTAATGAAAAACTGTTTTTT. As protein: CASSQRGGTGVATNEKLFF.

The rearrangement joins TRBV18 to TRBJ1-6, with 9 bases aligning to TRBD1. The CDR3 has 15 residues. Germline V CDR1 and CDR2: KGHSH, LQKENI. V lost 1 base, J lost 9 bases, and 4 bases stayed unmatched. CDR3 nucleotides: TGTGCCAGCTCACCACGCGGACAGGGGAGTTCACCCCTCCACTTT. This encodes CASSPRGQGSSPLHF.

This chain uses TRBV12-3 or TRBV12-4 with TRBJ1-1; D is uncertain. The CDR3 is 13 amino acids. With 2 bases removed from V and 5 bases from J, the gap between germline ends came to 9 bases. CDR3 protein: CASSLNGRTEAFF. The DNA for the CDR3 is TGTGCCAGCAGTTTAAACGGGAGGACTGAAGCTTTCTTT.